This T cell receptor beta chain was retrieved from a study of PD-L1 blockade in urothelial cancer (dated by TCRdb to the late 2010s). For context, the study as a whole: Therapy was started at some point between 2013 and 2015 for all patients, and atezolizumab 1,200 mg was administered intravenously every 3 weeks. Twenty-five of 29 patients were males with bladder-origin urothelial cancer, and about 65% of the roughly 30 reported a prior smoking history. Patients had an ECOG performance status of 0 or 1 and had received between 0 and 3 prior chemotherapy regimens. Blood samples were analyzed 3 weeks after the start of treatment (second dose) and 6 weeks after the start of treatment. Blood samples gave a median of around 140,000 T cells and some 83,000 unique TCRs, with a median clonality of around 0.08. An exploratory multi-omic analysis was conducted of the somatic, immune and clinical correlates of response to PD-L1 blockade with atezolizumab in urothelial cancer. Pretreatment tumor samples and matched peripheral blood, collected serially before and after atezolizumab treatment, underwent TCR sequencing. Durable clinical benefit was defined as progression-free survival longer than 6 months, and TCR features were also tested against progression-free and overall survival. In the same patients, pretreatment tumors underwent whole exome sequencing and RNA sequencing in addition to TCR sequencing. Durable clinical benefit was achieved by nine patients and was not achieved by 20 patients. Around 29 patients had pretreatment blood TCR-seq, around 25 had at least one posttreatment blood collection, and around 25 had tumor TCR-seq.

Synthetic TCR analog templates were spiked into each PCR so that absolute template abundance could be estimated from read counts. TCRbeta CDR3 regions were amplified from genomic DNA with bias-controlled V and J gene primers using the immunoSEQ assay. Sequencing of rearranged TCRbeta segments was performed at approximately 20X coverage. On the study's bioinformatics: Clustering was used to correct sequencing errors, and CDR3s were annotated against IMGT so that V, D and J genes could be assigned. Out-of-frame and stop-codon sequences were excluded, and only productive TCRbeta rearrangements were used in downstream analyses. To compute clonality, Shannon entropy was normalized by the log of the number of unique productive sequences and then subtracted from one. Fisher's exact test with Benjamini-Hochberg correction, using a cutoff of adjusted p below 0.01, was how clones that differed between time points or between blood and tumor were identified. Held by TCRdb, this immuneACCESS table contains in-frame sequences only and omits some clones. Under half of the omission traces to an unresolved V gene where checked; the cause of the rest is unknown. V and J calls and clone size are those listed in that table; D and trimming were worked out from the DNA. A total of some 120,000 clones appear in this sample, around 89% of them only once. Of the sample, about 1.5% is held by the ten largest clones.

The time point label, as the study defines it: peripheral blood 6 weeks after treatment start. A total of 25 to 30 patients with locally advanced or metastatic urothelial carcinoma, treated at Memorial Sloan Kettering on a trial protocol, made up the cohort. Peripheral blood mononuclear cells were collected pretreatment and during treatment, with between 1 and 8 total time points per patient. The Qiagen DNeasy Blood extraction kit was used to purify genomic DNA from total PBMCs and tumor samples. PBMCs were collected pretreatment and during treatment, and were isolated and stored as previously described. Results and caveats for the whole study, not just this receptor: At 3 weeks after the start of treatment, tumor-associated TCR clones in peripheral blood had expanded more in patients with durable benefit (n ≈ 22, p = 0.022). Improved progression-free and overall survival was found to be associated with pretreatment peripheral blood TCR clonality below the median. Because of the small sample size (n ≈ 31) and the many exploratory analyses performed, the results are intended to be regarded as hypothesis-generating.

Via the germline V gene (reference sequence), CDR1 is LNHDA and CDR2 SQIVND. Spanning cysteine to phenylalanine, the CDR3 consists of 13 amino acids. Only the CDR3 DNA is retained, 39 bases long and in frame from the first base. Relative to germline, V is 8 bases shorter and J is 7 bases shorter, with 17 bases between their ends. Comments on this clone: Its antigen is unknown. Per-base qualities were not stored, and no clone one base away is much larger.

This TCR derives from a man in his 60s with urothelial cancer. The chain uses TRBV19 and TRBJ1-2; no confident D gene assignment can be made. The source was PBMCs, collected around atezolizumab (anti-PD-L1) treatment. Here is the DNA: TGTGCCAGTGCCCCCTCGGCGGGGAGTGGCTACACCTTC. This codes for CASAPSAGSGYTF.